These T cell receptor beta chains were read from a single sample in a study of PD-1 blockade in mismatch repair-deficient tumors. Profiling relied on immunoSEQ multiplex PCR, and the TCRdb table lists in-frame clones only, not all of them. Of 90,000 to 130,000 clones detected, about 74% appear once; the ten largest clones hold roughly 4.8%. The sequencing used peripheral blood, collected approximately 14 months after starting pembrolizumab. The receptors here all came from an adult with mismatch repair-deficient cancer. The CDR3 runs from the conserved cysteine through the conserved F or W. D genes are given only for firm matches. Size values are once, few and many counts, or a class for expanded clones, and some rows have none.

CDR3 DNA | CDR3 protein | clone size | V gene | D gene | J gene
TGCGCCAGCAGCGGGACCCTAGCGGGTGGGTTCGAGCAGTACTTC | CASSGTLAGGFEQYF | once | TRBV5-1 | TRBD2 | TRBJ2-7
TGTGCCAGCACCCTGTGGGGATACGAGCAGTACTTC | CASTLWGYEQYF | . | TRBV5-5 | . | TRBJ2-7
TGTGCCAGCACCCCGACAGGCTTGAACACTGAAGCTTTCTTT | CASTPTGLNTEAFF | . | TRBV7-9 | . | TRBJ1-1
TGTGCCAGCAGGCTGACGGGACAGCTGAACACTGAAGCTTTCTTT | CASRLTGQLNTEAFF | . | TRBV2 | TRBD1 | TRBJ1-1
TGTGCCTGGAGTAGATCAGGGGGAGCTTTCTTT | CAWSRSGGAFF | . | TRBV30 | TRBD1 | TRBJ1-1
TGTGCCTGGAGTGGTGGCGGGAGGGTCGACAATGAGCAGTTCTTC | CAWSGGGRVDNEQFF | . | TRBV30 | TRBD2 | TRBJ2-1
TGTGCCAGCAGCTTAGGCACAGATACGCAGTATTTT | CASSLGTDTQYF | . | TRBV9 | . | TRBJ2-3
TGTGCCAGCAGCTTAGTCCCGGGCAGGGGTATTACCGAGACCCAGTACTTC | CASSLVPGRGITETQYF | . | TRBV7-8 | . | TRBJ2-5
TGCAGCGTCAGGGATACGGGCAATCAGCCCCAGCATTTT | CSVRDTGNQPQHF | few | TRBV29-1 | . | TRBJ1-5
TGTGCCAGCAGTTTCGGACAGGGGCATGGCTACACCTTC | CASSFGQGHGYTF | . | TRBV28 | TRBD1 | TRBJ1-2
TGTGCCAGCAGCTCCACAGGGGGCTCCTACGAGCAGTACTTC | CASSSTGGSYEQYF | . | TRBV11-3 | TRBD1 | TRBJ2-7
TGTGCCAGCAGCTTACCGGGGGGCGGGACAGGGGTGCAGTATTTT | CASSLPGGGTGVQYF | . | TRBV7-2 | TRBD1 | TRBJ2-3